Below, 10 T cell receptor beta chains from the same sample are listed, as sequenced in a study of human T cells and chemical hapten exposure. Noted time point: pre-sensitization, week 0. The treatment: therapeutic diphenylcyclopropenone sensitization with weekly scalp DPC. TCRdb re-called the RACE reads with MiXCR, one entry per CDR3 protein. The data contain 350,000 to 450,000 distinct CDR3 sequences, 4.5% to 6% of them seen just once; the ten biggest clones take up around 2.6%. The sequencing here drew on whole blood, taken in connection with sensitization to the hapten diphenylcyclopropenone (DPC). The receptors were gathered from a woman aged 50 to 65 with alopecia areata. Some clones in this sample may be carry-over from other donors' samples.

This clonotype turned up a few times. V and J are TRBV2 and TRBJ2-1, with TRBD1 matching over 11 bases. This CDR3 has 13 residues. Germline values: CDR1 SNHLY, CDR2 FYNNEI. V trimming: 7 bases; J trimming: 6 bases; junction bases outside the gene matches: 2. The CDR3 is CASNGQGANEQFF. The CDR3 bases are TGTGCCAGCAATGGACAGGGGGCCAATGAGCAGTTCTTC. Filled out from reference TRBV2 and TRBJ2-1, the complete variable domain reads EPEVTQTPSHQVTQMGQEVILRCVPISNHLYFYWYRQILGQKVEFLVSFYNNEISEKSEIFDDQFSVERPDGSNFTLKIRSTKLEDSAMYFCASNGQGANEQFFGPGTRLTVL.

The chain recombines TRBV5-1 with TRBJ2-3, with TRBD2 identical over 8 bases. The CDR3 spans 13 residues. Per germline, CDR1 SGHRS and CDR2 YFSETQ. Losses at the gene ends were 0 bases for V and 10 bases for J; bases not matched to a gene: 4. CDR3 amino acids: CASSLAGGESQYF. The CDR3 bases are TGCGCCAGCAGCTTGGCCGGGGGGGAATCGCAGTATTTT.

The sample holds a few counts of this clonotype. This chain uses TRBV4-2 with TRBJ1-3; D is uncertain. Germline-derived CDR1 and CDR2 are LGHNA and YNFKEQ. The CDR3 extends over 14 amino acids. The V gene lost 2 bases and the J gene lost 3 bases, with 8 bases spanning the gap. The CDR3 is CASSQIDLGNTIYF. The CDR3 DNA sequence: TGTGCCAGCAGCCAAATCGACCTTGGAAACACCATATATTTT.

This clonotype appeared a few times. The chain recombines TRBV7-2 with TRBJ2-3; no definite D call. Looked up from germline, CDR1 is SGHTA and CDR2 is FQGNSA. V shed 1 base and J shed 7 bases, with 9 bases lying between them. This CDR3 has 13 amino acids. CDR3 amino acids: CASSLDRVNTQYF. Written as DNA, the CDR3 is TGTGCCAGCAGCTTAGACCGGGTGAATACGCAGTATTTT.

This clonotype was picked up a small number of times. The chain combines TRBV5-6 with TRBJ1-5; D is perhaps TRBD1 (5 bases). Germline V gene data show CDR1 as SGHDT and CDR2 as YYEEEE. The CDR3 sequence is 13 residues long. Between the trimmed V and J ends, which lost 3 bases and 5 bases, there was a span of 9 bases. The CDR3 DNA reads as TGTGCCAGCAGCTGGTGGGGCGATCAGCCCCAGCATTTT. It codes for CASSWWGDQPQHF.

This clonotype was observed many times. The chain recombines TRBV4-1 with TRBJ2-3; no clear D. The CDR3 has 14 residues. Trimming took off 4 bases at V and 6 bases at J, with 14 bases between the two ends. Germline V CDR1 and CDR2: MGHRA, YSYEKL. DNA of the CDR3: TGCGCCAGCAGCCCTACGTCAGCACGGGATACGCAGTATTTT. Translating it yields CASSPTSARDTQYF.

This clonotype was found many times. The J gene is TRBJ2-5, the V gene TRBV20-1; the match to TRBD2 covers 8 bases. V was clipped by 7 bases and J by 5 bases; unmatched bases: 9. From germline, CDR1 is DFQATT and CDR2 SNEGSKA (reference sequence). This CDR3 region has 13 residues. Here the CDR3 reads CSGISGSGETQYF. The CDR3 DNA reads TGCAGTGGAATAAGCGGGAGCGGGGAGACCCAGTACTTC.

Ten or more counts support this clonotype. The J gene is TRBJ2-4, the V gene TRBV6-1, with D perhaps being TRBD1 or TRBD2 (5 bases each). CDR1 and CDR2 (germline): MNHNS, SASEGT. V shed 0 bases and J shed 9 bases, with 18 bases lying between them. CDR3 length equals 16 residues. The DNA of the CDR3 is TGTGCCAGCAGTGAAGCGGCTAGTAGGAGAGGGGCCATTCAGTACTTC. The encoded protein is CASSEAASRRGAIQYF.

This clonotype was detected many times. The gene calls are TRBV12-3 or TRBV12-4 and TRBJ2-5; 10 bases fit TRBD1. V shed 3 bases, J shed 3 bases, and the junction held 4 bases outside the gene matches. The CDR3 extends over 15 amino acids. CDR3 amino acids: CASSFLGTGEETQYF. The CDR3 nucleotides are TGTGCCAGCAGTTTTCTCGGGACAGGGGAAGAGACCCAGTACTTC.

The chain has TRBV28 and TRBJ1-5; weak D call: TRBD1 (6 bases). V gave up 5 bases and J gave up 6 bases, with 20 bases separating them. Germline V gives CDR1 MDHEN, CDR2 SYDVKM. This CDR3 is 16 amino acids long. The CDR3 sequence is CASSPRGGGESQPQHF. Here the CDR3 DNA reads TGTGCCAGCAGTCCCCGGGGAGGGGGTGAGAGTCAGCCCCAGCATTTT.